This TCR beta chain originates from a study of a mutant IDH1 vaccine in newly diagnosed glioma. In the study overall: Investigators started vaccination 4-6 weeks after radiotherapy alone, or with temozolomide cycles. Prior therapy was radiotherapy, temozolomide, or both; most received both.

General observations from the study: It was over 85% of patients that developed vaccine-induced immune responses.

This clone was seen just once. The antigen is undetermined. This CDR3 comprises 14 residues. Per the germline V gene, CDR1 is SGHNT and CDR2 is YYREEE (reference sequence). Trimming cost V 1 base and J 0 bases, with 5 bases left between them. Method: immunoSEQ multiplex PCR; TCRdb's copy keeps in-frame clones and lacks some. The table lists around 85,000 clones, approximately 85% of them singletons, with about 2.2% in the top ten. Time point indicated: week 23, last vaccination. The vaccine gave 300 ug of a 20-mer mutant IDH1 peptide subcutaneously per dose. This chain connects TRBV5-4 to TRBJ1-3, with D perhaps TRBD1 (5 bases). This sample comprised PBMCs, obtained from a glioma patient whose treatment included an IDH1 peptide vaccine. This clonotype was sampled from a man younger than 40 with glioma. Some clones in this sample may be carry-over from other donors' samples. CDR3 in DNA: TGTGCCAGCAGCTTGAGGGGCTCTGGAAACACCATATATTTT. Residues: CASSLRGSGNTIYF.